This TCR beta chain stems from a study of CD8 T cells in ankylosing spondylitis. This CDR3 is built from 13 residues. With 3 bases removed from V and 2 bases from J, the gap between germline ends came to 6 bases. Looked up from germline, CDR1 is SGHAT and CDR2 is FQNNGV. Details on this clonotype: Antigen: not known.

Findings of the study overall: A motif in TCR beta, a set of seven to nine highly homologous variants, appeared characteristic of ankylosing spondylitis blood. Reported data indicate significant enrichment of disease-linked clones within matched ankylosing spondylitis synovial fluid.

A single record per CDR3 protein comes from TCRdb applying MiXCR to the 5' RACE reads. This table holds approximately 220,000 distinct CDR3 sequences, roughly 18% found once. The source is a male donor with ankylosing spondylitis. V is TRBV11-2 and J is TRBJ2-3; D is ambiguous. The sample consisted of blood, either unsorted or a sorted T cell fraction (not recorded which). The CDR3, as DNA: TGTGCCAGCAGCTTGGACGCCACAGATACGCAGTATTTT. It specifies CASSLDATDTQYF.